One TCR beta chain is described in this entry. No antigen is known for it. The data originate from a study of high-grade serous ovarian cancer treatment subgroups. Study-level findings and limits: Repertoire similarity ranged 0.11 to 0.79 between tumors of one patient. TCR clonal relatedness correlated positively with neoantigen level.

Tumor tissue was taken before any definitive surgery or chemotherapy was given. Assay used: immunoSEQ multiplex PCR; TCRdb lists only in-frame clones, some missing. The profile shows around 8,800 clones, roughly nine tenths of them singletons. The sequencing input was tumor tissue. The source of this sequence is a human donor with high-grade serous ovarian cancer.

The CDR3 loop is CASSLDSRVWETQYF. In DNA, the CDR3 is TGTGCCAGCAGCTTAGATTCGAGGGTTTGGGAGACCCAGTACTTC. J is TRBJ2-5 and V is TRBV7-9; a weak D match, TRBD2 (5 bases). This CDR3 spans 15 amino acids. CDR1 is SEHNR and CDR2 is FQNEAQ in the germline V gene (reference sequence). V dropped 1 base and J dropped 5 bases, with 14 bases sitting between them.